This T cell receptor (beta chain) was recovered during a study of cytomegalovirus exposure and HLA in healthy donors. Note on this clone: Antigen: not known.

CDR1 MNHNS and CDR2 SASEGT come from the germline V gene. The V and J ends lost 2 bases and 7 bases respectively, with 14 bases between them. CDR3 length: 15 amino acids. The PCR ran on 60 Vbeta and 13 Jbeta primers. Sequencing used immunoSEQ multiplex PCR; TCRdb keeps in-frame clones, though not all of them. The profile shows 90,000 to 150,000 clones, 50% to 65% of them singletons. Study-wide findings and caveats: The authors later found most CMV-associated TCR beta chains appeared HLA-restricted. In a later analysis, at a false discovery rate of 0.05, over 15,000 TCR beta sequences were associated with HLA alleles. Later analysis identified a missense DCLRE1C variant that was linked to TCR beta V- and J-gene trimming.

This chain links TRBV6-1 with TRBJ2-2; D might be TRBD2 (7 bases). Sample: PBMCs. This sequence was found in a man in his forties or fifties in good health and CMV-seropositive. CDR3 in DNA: TGTGCCAGCAGTGAATTGGGGGGGCCGGACGGGGAGCTGTTTTTT. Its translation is CASSELGGPDGELFF.